Included here is one T cell receptor beta chain sequence, with context. This clone's antigen is unknown. No base quality values were provided; no much bigger clone lies one nucleotide off. TCRbeta CDR3 regions were amplified from genomic DNA using the immunoSEQ Assay, a bias-controlled multiplex PCR. The original methods were these. The number of nucleated cells in each sample was estimated from the amplification of reference gene primers within the assay. To quantify the absolute abundance of each unique TCRbeta CDR3 rearrangement, sequence reads were collapsed and filtered. For each sample, productive Simpson clonality was calculated by taking the square root of Simpson's diversity index across productive rearrangements. TCRdb retrieved this table from immuneACCESS and kept in-frame rearrangements only. Not all clones are present; in checked studies, unresolved V genes account for under half, and no reason is known for the remainder. That table gives V, J and clone size, and the DNA gave D and trimming. This sample has 35,000 to 55,000 clones in its table, and over 70% of those were observed once. Clones ranked in the top ten supply around 4.5% of the sample.

Whole blood was collected in K2EDTA tubes by collaborating institutions according to the institutions' own protocols. Collaborator samples were shipped for TCRbeta analysis as frozen whole blood, isolated PBMCs, or DNA extracted from either sample type. The data belong to a study of blood T cell repertoires in COVID-19 (TCRdb year 2020). Some background on the complete study: Samples from collaborators originated in the United States, Italy and Spain and spanned both the acute and convalescent phases of COVID-19. The prospective study material was composed of cDNA or gDNA derived from T cells, B-cell-depleted T cells, or PBMCs. Subjects who had been exposed to COVID-19, were actively infected with it, or had recovered from it provided the deeply sampled blood TCRbeta repertoires that made up the dataset. The repertoires were released in a freely available public database intended as a resource for research on the immune response to SARS-CoV-2. The samples were drawn from the first 160 participants of the ongoing ImmuneRACE study and from 1,254 subjects provided by 6 global collaborators. Nearly every sample came with metadata listing a de-identified subject ID, COVID-19 status, age in years and sex. Where available, HLA class I and class II types were taken from metadata supplied by the sample provider and were not determined by assay-based typing. Overall study results and their limits: Clinical and demographic metadata were provided uncurated, with the amount varying by source and participant.

Its CDR3 holds 15 amino acids, cysteine through phenylalanine. Only the CDR3 part of the read is kept: 45 bases, read in frame from the first base. CDR1 SGHVS and CDR2 FQNEAQ were looked up in the germline V gene. Trimming at the junction amounts to 5 bases on V and 4 bases on J, and the germline ends lie 17 bases apart. The specimen was peripheral blood. This clonotype originated in a human donor in a cohort sampled during active COVID-19. The chain uses TRBV7-8 and TRBJ1-1, with TRBD1 tentatively as D gene (5 bases match). The CDR3 region has the sequence CASSPRRTLGTEAFF. Read as DNA, the sequence is TGTGCCAGCAGCCCCCGGCGGACACTGGGCACTGAAGCTTTCTTT.